This T cell receptor (beta chain) is from a study of shared clonotypes between healthy human individuals. Method: immunoSEQ multiplex PCR; TCRdb's copy keeps in-frame clones and lacks some. The sample contains roughly 2.4 million clones, approximately 96% of which appear only once. Researchers partitioned CD4+ cells into CD45RA+ naive and CD45RA-negative memory subsets. Sequences were obtained from naive CD4+ T cells sorted from blood. Subset denoted: CD45RA+ positively selected. The sequence came from a man between 18 and 29 years old in good health.

The CDR3 DNA sequence: TGTGCCAGTAGTATCACAGGGGTCTCTGGCTACACCTTC. Encoded protein: CASSITGVSGYTF. The V and J genes are TRBV19 and TRBJ1-2, with 7 bases identical to TRBD1. The junction had 5 bases not matched to a gene; V was cut back by 3 bases and J by 7 bases. CDR1 LNHDA and CDR2 SQIVND come from the germline V gene (reference sequence). The CDR3 spans 13 residues.